Listed below are T cell receptor beta chains from one sample, sequenced in a study of T cells in Graves' hyperthyroidism and ophthalmopathy. TCRdb ran MiXCR on the multiplex PCR reads and lists one entry per CDR3 protein. The sample lists nearly 750,000 distinct CDR3 sequences, around a third occurring once. The specimen sequenced was blood. Source of these receptors: a woman in her 40s with Graves' hyperthyroidism. Both conserved end residues are part of each CDR3. The D gene is left open where the match is weak. For some rows the clone size is stated as once, few or many, or as a class when expanded; others skip it.

TRBV7-9	NA	TRBJ1-5	NA	CASSLGDSGNQPQHF	TGTGCCAGCAGCTTAGGGGATTCTGGCAATCAGCCCCAGCATTTT
TRBV28	TRBD1	TRBJ2-7	few	CASKQGSRSSYEQYF	TGTGCCAGCAAACAGGGGAGCCGAAGCTCCTACGAGCAGTACTTC
TRBV28	NA	TRBJ2-7	NA	CASSPTKYEQYF	TGTGCCAGCAGTCCGACTAAGTACGAGCAGTACTTC
TRBV30	NA	TRBJ2-7	NA	CAWSGTYEQYF	TGTGCCTGGAGTGGAACCTACGAGCAGTACTTC
TRBV10-3	TRBD1	TRBJ1-1	many	CATLGTEDTEAFF	TGTGCCACCTTGGGGACAGAAGACACTGAAGCTTTCTTT
TRBV28	NA	TRBJ2-2	NA	CASSSEGRTGELFF	TGTGCCAGCAGTTCGGAGGGCCGCACCGGGGAGCTGTTTTTT
TRBV20-1	TRBD1	TRBJ1-5	NA	CSARAGTGVQYSNQPQHF	TGCAGTGCTAGAGCCGGGACAGGGGTTCAGTATAGCAATCAGCCCCAGCATTTT
TRBV20-1	NA	TRBJ2-2	NA	CSASPPANTGELFF	TGCAGTGCCTCACCCCCTGCGAACACCGGGGAGCTGTTTTTT
TRBV29-1	NA	TRBJ2-7	NA	CSVIHGLDSYEQYF	TGCAGCGTTATCCACGGGCTAGACTCCTACGAGCAGTACTTC
TRBV7-9	TRBD1	TRBJ1-1	many	CASSLAGTAYEAFF	TGTGCCAGCAGCTTAGCCGGGACAGCCTATGAAGCTTTCTTT
TRBV20-1	NA	TRBJ1-5	few	CSARSPGYGQPQHF	TGCAGTGCTAGATCCCCAGGGTATGGTCAGCCCCAGCATTTT
TRBV5-1	NA	TRBJ1-1	NA	CASSFSWDTEAFF	TGCGCCAGCAGCTTCTCATGGGACACTGAAGCTTTCTTT
TRBV29-1	NA	TRBJ1-3	many	CSVEEGAGNTIYF	TGCAGCGTTGAAGAAGGGGCTGGAAACACCATATATTTT
TRBV7-3	NA	TRBJ1-1	NA	CASSFLAETEAFF	TGTGCCAGCAGCTTTCTTGCAGAGACTGAAGCTTTCTTT
TRBV11-2	NA	TRBJ1-1	NA	CASRPTEGYTEAFF	TGTGCCAGTAGACCGACCGAGGGCTACACTGAAGCTTTCTTT
TRBV10-1	TRBD1	TRBJ1-1	NA	CASSEYRTGSTEAFF	TGCGCCAGCAGTGAGTACCGGACAGGGTCCACTGAAGCTTTCTTT
TRBV6-5	NA	TRBJ1-4	few	CASSYSVTEGKKLFF	TGTGCCAGCAGTTACTCGGTTACGGAGGGGAAAAAACTGTTTTTT
TRBV12-3/TRBV12-4	TRBD1	TRBJ1-6	NA	CASSYWTGLDSPLHF	TGTGCCAGCAGTTACTGGACAGGGCTGGATTCACCCCTCCACTTT
TRBV10-3	NA	TRBJ1-1	many	CAISESTGQHTEAFF	TGTGCCATCAGTGAGTCCACAGGGCAACACACTGAAGCTTTCTTT
TRBV29-1	NA	TRBJ2-7	many	CSVESGEQYF	TGCAGCGTTGAATCGGGGGAGCAGTACTTC
TRBV7-8	NA	TRBJ2-5	many	CASSPSSSLNQETQYF	TGTGCCAGCAGCCCATCATCCAGCCTTAACCAAGAGACCCAGTACTTC
TRBV5-4	NA	TRBJ1-3	NA	CASSLGLTSGNTIYF	TGTGCCAGCAGCTTGGGACTTACTTCTGGAAACACCATATATTTT
TRBV7-9	TRBD1	TRBJ2-7	many	CASSTPGQSSYEQYF	TGTGCCAGCAGTACTCCGGGACAGAGCTCCTACGAGCAGTACTTC
TRBV6-2/TRBV6-3	NA	TRBJ1-2	few	CASSYSSPGRRDGYTF	TGTGCCAGCAGTTACTCGAGCCCGGGACGGCGAGATGGTTACACCTTC
TRBV3-1	NA	TRBJ1-1	few	CASSQSRRWNTEAFF	TGTGCCAGCAGCCAATCAAGACGTTGGAACACTGAAGCTTTCTTT
TRBV20-1	TRBD1	TRBJ1-6	NA	CSASWAGGGFNSPLHF	TGCAGTGCTAGTTGGGCAGGGGGCGGTTTCAATTCACCCCTCCACTTT
TRBV7-9	NA	TRBJ1-1	many	CASSVVGMTEAFF	TGTGCCAGCAGCGTAGTGGGGATGACTGAAGCTTTCTTT
TRBV2	NA	TRBJ2-3	NA	CASSERASTDTQYF	TGTGCCAGCAGTGAAAGGGCGAGCACAGATACGCAGTATTTT
TRBV6-5	NA	TRBJ1-1	many	CASSEKGRSNTEAFF	TGTGCCAGCAGTGAAAAGGGACGGTCGAACACTGAAGCTTTCTTT
TRBV10-3	NA	TRBJ2-7	NA	CATLRGRGLYEQYF	TGTGCCACCCTAAGGGGACGGGGGCTCTACGAGCAGTACTTC
TRBV10-3	NA	TRBJ2-5	many	CAIMVNPGRETQYF	TGTGCCATCATGGTAAATCCGGGAAGAGAGACCCAGTACTTC
TRBV20-1	NA	TRBJ1-6	many	CSSDEIGAYNSPLHF	TGCAGTTCGGATGAGATAGGGGCCTATAATTCACCCCTCCACTTT
TRBV7-3	TRBD1	TRBJ1-6	many	CASSATGQEFSPLHF	TGTGCCAGCAGCGCAACCGGACAGGAGTTTTCACCCCTCCACTTT
TRBV6-5	TRBD1	TRBJ2-7	NA	CASSSRASWTGSYEQYF	TGTGCCAGCAGTTCCCGTGCGAGTTGGACAGGATCCTACGAGCAGTACTTC
TRBV25-1	NA	TRBJ1-5	many	CASKQGNQPQHF	TGTGCCAGCAAACAGGGCAATCAGCCCCAGCATTTT
TRBV20-1	TRBD1	TRBJ2-5	once	CSAKGTGRKETQYF	TGCAGTGCTAAGGGGACAGGGAGGAAAGAGACCCAGTACTTC
TRBV6-2/TRBV6-3	TRBD1	TRBJ1-1	few	CASSYGDSTEAFF	TGTGCCAGCAGTTACGGGGACAGCACTGAAGCTTTCTTT
TRBV29-1	TRBD1	TRBJ1-4	NA	CSVPGQGGTNEKLFF	TGCAGCGTCCCCGGACAGGGAGGGACTAATGAAAAACTGTTTTTT
TRBV19	NA	TRBJ1-2	NA	CASSIVGQIYGYTF	TGTGCCAGTAGTATAGTCGGACAGATCTATGGCTACACCTTC
TRBV29-1	NA	TRBJ1-2	NA	CSLGGNYGYTF	TGCAGCTTGGGGGGGAACTATGGCTACACCTTC
TRBV9	NA	TRBJ2-5	NA	CARQSRIPQETQYF	TGTGCCAGACAGTCGCGTATTCCCCAAGAGACCCAGTACTTC
TRBV5-5	TRBD2	TRBJ2-7	NA	CASSRVGTSGINEQYF	TGTGCCAGCTCGAGGGTAGGGACTAGCGGAATCAACGAGCAGTACTTC
TRBV19	TRBD1	TRBJ1-5	NA	CASSLVGQGYNQPQHF	TGTGCCAGCTCACTAGTCGGACAGGGCTACAATCAGCCCCAGCATTTT
TRBV7-2	NA	TRBJ1-1	many	CASRGTNTEAFF	TGTGCCAGCAGAGGAACGAACACTGAAGCTTTCTTT
TRBV19	TRBD1	TRBJ1-2	many	CASITTGSHGYTF	TGTGCCAGTATCACGACAGGGTCGCATGGCTACACCTTC
TRBV5-5	NA	TRBJ1-6	many	CASRRPGANNSPLHF	TGTGCCAGCAGGAGACCAGGGGCAAATAATTCACCCCTCCACTTT
TRBV19	TRBD1	TRBJ1-6	NA	CASSPDRGVRNSPLHF	TGTGCCAGTAGTCCGGACAGGGGAGTGAGGAATTCACCCCTCCACTTT
TRBV5-1	TRBD2	TRBJ2-2	NA	CASSLHGWTSGRSRTGELFF	TGCGCCAGCAGCTTACATGGGTGGACTAGCGGGAGGAGTCGCACCGGGGAGCTGTTTTTT
TRBV7-8	TRBD2	TRBJ2-7	many	CASSTPTSGSYEQYF	TGTGCCAGCAGCACCCCGACTAGCGGATCCTACGAGCAGTACTTC
TRBV11-2	TRBD2	TRBJ2-3	NA	CASSGLAGDYGTDTQYF	TGTGCCAGCAGTGGGCTAGCGGGAGACTACGGAACAGATACGCAGTATTTT
TRBV19	TRBD2	TRBJ2-5	many	CASSMGRDYETQYF	TGTGCCAGTAGTATGGGAAGGGACTACGAGACCCAGTACTTC
TRBV10-3	NA	TRBJ1-1	many	CATHGQPNTEAFF	TGTGCCACCCACGGACAGCCGAACACTGAAGCTTTCTTT
TRBV7-8	TRBD1	TRBJ1-6	NA	CASRLWDRGSNSPLHF	TGTGCCAGCAGACTCTGGGACAGGGGCAGCAATTCACCCCTCCACTTT
TRBV5-1	NA	TRBJ1-5	few	CASSSGDDSLNQPQHF	TGCGCCAGCAGCTCCGGGGATGACAGCCTGAATCAGCCCCAGCATTTT
TRBV7-9	TRBD2	TRBJ2-7	NA	CASSPAGPSYEQYF	TGTGCCAGCAGCCCAGCGGGACCTTCCTACGAGCAGTACTTC
TRBV6-6	NA	TRBJ2-2	once	CASFKGVYTGVLFF	TGTGCCAGCTTTAAGGGAGTCTACACCGGGGTGCTGTTTTTT
TRBV10-3	TRBD2	TRBJ2-7	few	CATGTSGSYEQYF	TGTGCCACCGGGACTAGCGGTTCCTACGAGCAGTACTTC
TRBV14	NA	TRBJ1-4	many	CASSQVGIGEKLFF	TGTGCCAGCAGCCAAGTAGGTATTGGCGAAAAACTGTTTTTT